What follows are 20 T cell receptor beta chains derived from one specimen sequenced in a study of Tregs in tolerant kidney transplant recipients. Only in-frame clones appear in the TCRdb table, and some are missing; sequencing was by immunoSEQ multiplex PCR. The data contain under 300,000 clones, about 80% of them singletons. Input material: CD4+ T cells from blood. The receptors derive from a human donor in good health.

This clone was detected only once. The gene calls are TRBV19 and TRBJ1-5, with D maybe TRBD1 (5 bases). From germline, CDR1 is LNHDA and CDR2 SQIVND (reference sequence). Trimming removed 7 bases from V and 0 bases from J, with 19 bases in between. This CDR3 is built from 17 residues. The CDR3 nucleotides are TGTGCCAGTATGGGACCACTGGGTTACTATAGCAATCAGCCCCAGCATTTT. This sequence encodes CASMGPLGYYSNQPQHF.

This rearrangement joins TRBV6-1 to TRBJ2-1; 9 positions match TRBD1. The CDR3 is made up of 16 amino acids. Germline assignment: CDR1 MNHNS and CDR2 SASEGT. After removal of 0 bases from V and 8 bases from J, the junction contained 8 bases not matched to a gene. Here the CDR3 DNA reads TGTGCCAGCAGTGAAGCACCCGGGACAGGGTCCGATGAGCAGTTCTTC. This encodes CASSEAPGTGSDEQFF.

CDR3 protein: CASSLVTLQETQYF. In DNA, the CDR3 is TGTGCCAGCAGCTTAGTGACCTTGCAAGAGACCCAGTACTTC. This chain links TRBV11-2 with TRBJ2-5; no firm D call. Looked up from germline, CDR1 is SGHAT and CDR2 is FQNNGV. Trimming shortened V by 1 base and J by 2 bases, and 8 bases separated the two germline ends. The CDR3 contains 14 residues.

The chain recombines TRBV4-1 with TRBJ1-4; TRBD1 matches 10 bases. Losses at the gene ends were 0 bases for V and 10 bases for J; bases not matched to a gene: 8. The germline CDR1 and CDR2 sequences are MGHRA and YSYEKL. The CDR3 spans 16 residues. The CDR3, as DNA: TGCGCCAGCAGCCAAGAGGGACAGGGGTCTTCTGGAAAACTGTTTTTT. Its protein product is CASSQEGQGSSGKLFF.

V gene TRBV6-5 combines with J gene TRBJ2-7, with 8 bases fitting TRBD2. The V and J ends lost 6 bases and 4 bases, in that order; junction bases with no gene match: 8. The CDR3 runs 14 residues. Germline V gives CDR1 MNHEY, CDR2 SVGAGI. The CDR3 loop is CASRDSGISYEQYF. CDR3 bases: TGTGCCAGCAGGGATAGCGGGATATCATACGAGCAGTACTTC.

The chain joins TRBV28 to TRBJ1-2, with D perhaps TRBD1 (5 bases). The germline V gene has CDR1 MDHEN and CDR2 SYDVKM. This CDR3 contains 14 residues. V shed 5 bases and J shed 6 bases, with 16 bases lying between them. The CDR3 DNA sequence: TGTGCCAGCAGTACCCTCGGGGGACTTCATGGCTACACCTTC. This encodes CASSTLGGLHGYTF.

The rearrangement uses TRBV2 and TRBJ1-5; 7 bases are shared with TRBD1. Germline values: CDR1 SNHLY, CDR2 FYNNEI. CDR3 length: 14 residues. V lost 5 bases and J lost 7; bases outside the gene matches: 8. This CDR3 is CASSHRGLRQPQHF. The DNA of the CDR3 is TGTGCCAGCAGTCACAGGGGCCTGAGACAGCCCCAGCATTTT.

V gene TRBV5-1 combines with J gene TRBJ1-2; D gene ambiguous. V gave up 0 bases and J gave up 6 bases, with 12 bases separating them. CDR1 and CDR2 (germline): SGHRS, YFSETQ. The CDR3 loop spans 14 amino acids. This CDR3 reads CASSLEGSINGYTF. The DNA for the CDR3 is TGCGCCAGCAGCTTGGAAGGGTCGATAAATGGCTACACCTTC.

The gene calls are TRBV15 and TRBJ1-4, with D unresolved. V was shortened by 0 bases and J by 0 bases, with 14 bases between the two germline ends. The CDR3 loop spans 18 amino acids. Per germline, CDR1 LNHNV and CDR2 YYDKDF (reference sequence). As DNA, the CDR3 is TGTGCCACCAGCAGAGATCCCGCGGCGTTCTCAACTAATGAAAAACTGTTTTTT. Its translation is CATSRDPAAFSTNEKLFF.

This chain links TRBV11-3 with TRBJ1-1; a weak D match, TRBD1 (6 bases). The CDR3 contains 13 residues. V was clipped by 5 bases and J by 4 bases, with 11 bases between them. Germline values: CDR1 SGHNT, CDR2 YENEEA. CDR3 coding DNA: TGTGCCAGCAGCGCCTACAGGGCCACTGAAGCTTTCTTT. Amino acid sequence: CASSAYRATEAFF.

This chain joins TRBV5-1 and TRBJ1-4, with D possibly TRBD1 on 6 matching bases. In germline, CDR1 is SGHRS, CDR2 YFSETQ. This CDR3 is 16 amino acids long. Trimming shortened V by 4 bases and J by 2 bases, and 15 bases separated the two germline ends. For the CDR3, the DNA is TGCGCCAGCAGCCCCCAGGGGAGGGGGACTAATGAAAAACTGTTTTTT. The encoded protein is CASSPQGRGTNEKLFF.

The chain is built from TRBV10-3 and TRBJ2-5; possible D gene TRBD1, 6 bases. The J call may be mistaken, given a closer DNA end match to TRBJ2-7. Per germline, CDR1 ENHRY and CDR2 SYGVKD. The CDR3 contains 14 residues. The CDR3 is CATTLTSGAYEQYF. DNA for the CDR3: TGTGCGACGACCCTGACGTCAGGGGCCTACGAGCAGTACTTC.

This clone was detected only once. V gene TRBV5-8 combines with J gene TRBJ1-2; 9 bases map to TRBD1. V lost 9 bases, J lost 0 bases, and 9 bases stayed unmatched. The CDR3 sequence is 15 residues long. Germline V gene data show CDR1 as SGHTS and CDR2 as YDEGEE. The CDR3 sequence: CATFGTGMANYGYTF. CDR3 DNA sequence: TGTGCCACCTTCGGGACAGGGATGGCTAACTATGGCTACACCTTC.

The V call is TRBV7-9, the J call TRBJ1-1, with TRBD1 as a possible D gene (5 bases). Germline V lookup: CDR1 SEHNR, CDR2 FQNEAQ (reference sequence). This CDR3 is 14 amino acids long. V shed 5 bases and J shed 0 bases, with 10 bases lying between them. CDR3 amino acids: CASSPRTLNTEAFF. In DNA, the CDR3 is TGTGCCAGCAGCCCCCGGACACTGAACACTGAAGCTTTCTTT.

The CDR3 coding sequence is TGTGCCAGCAGCCCCCTCTGGTCGACTGAAGCTTTCTTT. This codes for CASSPLWSTEAFF. The V call is TRBV14, the J call TRBJ1-1; D unclear. V gave up 4 bases and J gave up 5 bases, with 11 bases separating them. Germline CDR1 reads SGHDN; CDR2 reads FVKESK. This CDR3 comprises 13 residues.

This clone was counted only a few times. The rearrangement links TRBV5-4 to TRBJ1-2; no reliable D call. Germline lookup yields CDR1 SGHNT and CDR2 YYREEE (reference sequence). The V end was cut by 2 bases, the J end by 4 bases, with 12 bases between. The CDR3 length is 14 residues. This CDR3 is CASSFGREAYGYTF. Here the CDR3 DNA reads TGTGCCAGCAGCTTCGGACGGGAGGCCTATGGCTACACCTTC.

The V and J genes are TRBV7-2 and TRBJ2-2; D is perhaps TRBD1 (5 bases). V shed 4 bases and J shed 0 bases, with 6 bases lying between them. CDR1 is SGHTA, CDR2 FQGNSA, per germline. CDR3 length: 14 amino acids. CDR3 sequence reads: CASSSDTNTGELFF. The CDR3 coding sequence is TGTGCCAGCAGCTCGGACACGAACACCGGGGAGCTGTTTTTT.

The chain links TRBV30 to TRBJ1-6, with a weak D call TRBD1 (5 bases). The length of the CDR3 is 12 residues. The ends were cut back, 5 bases at V and 10 bases at J, with 12 bases in the middle. Germline CDR1 is GTSNPN and CDR2 is SVGIG (reference sequence). The CDR3 spells CAWDRGSSPLHF. As DNA, the CDR3 is TGTGCCTGGGATAGGGGTAGCTCACCCCTCCACTTT.

This chain links TRBV11-3 with TRBJ2-3; D is undetermined. In germline, CDR1 is SGHNT, CDR2 YENEEA. With 5 bases removed from V and 3 bases from J, the gap between germline ends came to 3 bases. This CDR3 is built from 11 residues. The CDR3 DNA reads as TGTGCCAGCAGCCGAACAGATACGCAGTATTTT. Protein: CASSRTDTQYF.

With respect to this clone: A read error may account for a junction end that differs from germline. V and J are TRBV9 and TRBJ1-5, with a possible D match to TRBD1 (6 bases). From germline, CDR1 is SGDLS and CDR2 YYNGEE. CDR3 length: 14 residues. The DNA for the CDR3 is TGTGCCAGCAGCGCGCTGGGGGGCAACCAGCCCCAGCATTTT. Its protein product is CASSALGGNQPQHF. Combining the CDR3 with reference TRBV9 and TRBJ1-5 gives the whole variable domain DSGVTQTPKHLITATGQRVTLRCSPRSGDLSVYWYQQSLDQGLQFLIQYYNGEERAKGNILERFSAQQFPDLHSELNLSSLELGDSALYFCASSALGGNQPQHFGDGTRLSIL.